The clone carrying this T cell receptor beta chain has more than one count but fewer than ten. The data stem from a study of blood T cell repertoires in COVID-19. Unmatched junction bases numbered 6, after V lost 2 bases and J lost 7 bases. This CDR3 has 15 residues. CDR1 is SGHDT and CDR2 is YYEEEE in the germline V gene. Methods used by the authors: Estimation of nucleated cell counts relied on the amplification of reference gene primers. The table came from immunoSEQ multiplex PCR; TCRdb's copy has only in-frame clones and leaves some out. V and J calls and clone size are copied from that table; D and trimming were computed from the DNA. Here the sample spans 150,000 or so clones, 75% to 85% being singletons.

V gene TRBV5-6 combines with J gene TRBJ2-1, with 10 bases fitting TRBD2. The material sequenced was peripheral blood. This TCR was recovered from a woman aged 55-70 years with COVID-19, enrolled during active disease. The CDR3 protein is CASSLAGGPRNEQFF. In DNA, the CDR3 is TGTGCCAGCAGCTTAGCGGGAGGGCCTAGGAATGAGCAGTTCTTC.